Listed here are 21 T cell receptor beta chains from one sample, sequenced in a study of blood T cell repertoires in COVID-19. Using immunoSEQ multiplex PCR, the repertoire was profiled, and TCRdb retains in-frame clones only, with some absent. Seen here are approximately 230,000 clones, approximately 79% observed once, and the top ten hold about 4%. Sequenced input: peripheral blood. Receptors were obtained from a woman in her thirties or forties with active or convalescent COVID-19.

This chain joins TRBV10-3 and TRBJ1-2; D uncertain. V was pared by 3 bases and J by 5 bases, with 10 bases between. The germline V gene encodes CDR1 ENHRY and CDR2 SYGVKD. There are 13 residues in the CDR3. CDR3 sequence reads: CAISDYPGYGYTF. The CDR3 DNA follows: TGTGCCATCAGTGACTACCCGGGGTATGGCTACACCTTC.

This clone was detected only a few times. This chain joins TRBV30 and TRBJ1-2; TRBD1 matches 8 bases. The CDR3 extends over 13 amino acids. CDR1 is GTSNPN, CDR2 SVGIG, per germline (reference sequence). Trimming at V came to 4 bases and at J to 8 bases, leaving 9 bases not matched to a gene. CDR3 sequence (DNA): TGTGCCTGGAAAGGACAGGGAAGGAAAGGCTACACCTTC. It encodes CAWKGQGRKGYTF.

The chain is built from TRBV30 and TRBJ2-2; 7 bases align to TRBD1. Germline loops: CDR1 GTSNPN, CDR2 SVGIG (reference sequence). The CDR3 length is 15 residues. V dropped 7 bases and J dropped 0; count of bases not matched to a gene: 8. Here the CDR3 reads CAFSTGRSNTGELFF. The CDR3, as DNA: TGTGCCTTCTCGACAGGGCGGTCGAACACCGGGGAGCTGTTTTTT.

This chain links TRBV5-5 with TRBJ1-5; tentative D call: TRBD1 (5 bases). CDR3 length: 16 residues. Germline loops: CDR1 SGHKS, CDR2 YYEKEE (reference sequence). The V gene lost 1 base and the J gene lost 5 bases, with 16 bases spanning the gap. This chain's CDR3 is CASSLNSQGSHQPQHF. The DNA of the CDR3 is TGTGCCAGCAGCTTGAACTCCCAGGGATCGCATCAGCCCCAGCATTTT.

The CDR3 bases are TGTGCCAGCAGCTCGACCTGGGCCCTCCGGGATACGCAGTATTTT. Amino acids: CASSSTWALRDTQYF. The rearrangement joins TRBV7-9 to TRBJ2-3; D gene unclear. There are 15 residues in the CDR3. V was cut by 4 bases and J by 6 bases, with 17 bases left in between. Germline loops: CDR1 SEHNR, CDR2 FQNEAQ (reference sequence).

The gene calls are TRBV6-5 and TRBJ2-3, with 7 nucleotides matching TRBD1. V was clipped by 7 bases and J by 3 bases; unmatched bases: 7. Germline V gene data show CDR1 as MNHEY and CDR2 as SVGAGI. The CDR3 consists of 14 residues. This CDR3 is CASTKTGLTDTQYF. In DNA form, the CDR3 reads TGTGCCAGCACTAAGACAGGGTTAACAGATACGCAGTATTTT.

V usage is TRBV5-6 and J usage is TRBJ2-1; 9 bases are a match to TRBD2. V gave up 4 bases and J gave up 8 bases; unmatched junction bases: 19. Germline CDR1 SGHDT, CDR2 YYEEEE. The CDR3 extends over 18 amino acids. The CDR3 here is CASSPPFAGGPSRHEQFF. The CDR3 region has the DNA TGTGCCAGCAGCCCACCCTTTGCGGGGGGGCCCAGTCGTCATGAGCAGTTCTTC.

This chain uses TRBV28 with TRBJ1-5; the match to TRBD1 covers 8 bases. The CDR3 has 16 residues. The germline V gene has CDR1 MDHEN and CDR2 SYDVKM. V dropped 6 bases and J dropped 2; count of bases not matched to a gene: 9. CDR3 sequence: CASRVRWTGRNQPQHF. The CDR3 bases are TGTGCCAGCAGAGTTAGGTGGACAGGGCGCAATCAGCCCCAGCATTTT.

The rearrangement uses TRBV11-2 and TRBJ2-5; tentatively, D is TRBD2 (5 bases). Germline V lookup: CDR1 SGHAT, CDR2 FQNNGV. The CDR3 covers 13 residues. Trimming shortened V by 3 bases and J by 10 bases, and 15 bases separated the two germline ends. The CDR3 protein is CASSLRHSGGQYF. The CDR3 DNA reads as TGTGCCAGCAGCTTGCGGCACTCTGGAGGCCAGTACTTC. Full variable domain (remainder filled in from reference TRBV11-2 and TRBJ2-5): EAGVAQSPRYKIIEKRQSVAFWCNPISGHATLYWYQQILGQGPKLLIQFQNNGVVDDSQLPKDRFSAERLKGVDSTLKIQPAKLEDSAVYLCASSLRHSGGQYFGPGTRLLVL.

The J gene is TRBJ2-3, the V gene TRBV5-1; the match to TRBD1 covers 7 bases. With 4 bases clipped from V and 2 bases from J, the junction kept 10 bases outside the gene matches. Germline CDR1 and CDR2: SGHRS and YFSETQ. The CDR3 extends over 16 amino acids. The chain's CDR3 is CASSPWVGGLTDTQYF. CDR3 nucleotide sequence: TGCGCCAGCAGCCCCTGGGTAGGGGGCCTCACAGATACGCAGTATTTT.

The chain links TRBV19 to TRBJ2-1, with 9 bases lining up with TRBD2. Germline V gene lookup returns CDR1 LNHDA and CDR2 SQIVND (reference sequence). V lost 6 bases and J lost 4; bases outside the gene matches: 10. This CDR3 is 16 amino acids long. Here the CDR3 reads CASRPVGAGGYNEQFF. The DNA of the CDR3 is TGTGCCAGTAGACCCGTCGGGGCGGGAGGGTACAATGAGCAGTTCTTC.

The chain employs TRBV5-1 and TRBJ2-5; D is uncertain. The germline V gene has CDR1 SGHRS and CDR2 YFSETQ. Trimming shortened V by 3 bases and J by 0 bases, and 6 bases separated the two germline ends. The CDR3 length is 13 residues. The CDR3 reads CASSSNDQETQYF. CDR3 DNA sequence: TGCGCCAGCAGCTCTAACGACCAAGAGACCCAGTACTTC.

The table lists this clone with a count of one. The V gene is TRBV19, the J gene TRBJ1-2, with 8 positions matching TRBD1. This CDR3 contains 12 residues. The ends lost 8 bases at V and 5 bases at J; junction bases unmatched: 4. The V gene's germline CDR1 is LNHDA and CDR2 SQIVND (reference sequence). CDR3 region: CASRTGMYGYTF. In DNA, the CDR3 is TGTGCCAGTCGGACAGGGATGTATGGCTACACCTTC.

This chain links TRBV3-1 (or the pseudogene TRBV3-2) with TRBJ1-2, with TRBD1 matching 12 bases. The CDR3 length is 16 residues. The ends lost 5 bases at V and 4 bases at J; junction bases unmatched: 8. Germline loops: CDR1 LGHDT, CDR2 YNNKEL (reference sequence). CDR3 sequence (DNA): TGTGCCAGCAGCTCATCCGGGACAGGGGGCTTCTATGGCTACACCTTC. Amino acids: CASSSSGTGGFYGYTF.

This clone was picked up a small number of times. CDR3 amino acids: CASSSETEAFF. The CDR3 DNA follows: TGCGCCAGCAGCTCGGAGACTGAAGCTTTCTTT. The V and J genes are TRBV5-1 and TRBJ1-1, with D hard to call. V lost 3 bases to trimming and J lost 5 bases, with 5 bases between them. Germline CDR1 is SGHRS and CDR2 is YFSETQ. This CDR3 is 11 amino acids long.

The J gene is TRBJ2-5, the V gene TRBV3-1 (or the pseudogene TRBV3-2); a weak D match, TRBD1 (6 bases). Germline V CDR1 and CDR2: LGHDT, YNNKEL (reference sequence). This CDR3 region has 17 residues. The germline V and J ends were trimmed by 2 bases and 5 bases, with 21 bases remaining between them. CDR3 coding DNA: TGTGCCAGCAGCCAACCCGGGACACGCCCGGGATGGGAGACCCAGTACTTC. It translates to CASSQPGTRPGWETQYF.

The chain combines TRBV7-9 with TRBJ2-7; TRBD2 might be the D (6 bases). The CDR3 spans 13 residues. V was pared by 5 bases and J by 5 bases, with 13 bases between. Germline V gene lookup returns CDR1 SEHNR and CDR2 FQNEAQ (reference sequence). Here the CDR3 reads CASSQRREDEQYV. Here the CDR3 DNA reads TGTGCCAGCAGCCAGCGGAGGGAGGACGAGCAGTACGTC.

This clone was seen a few times. V and J are TRBV6-6 and TRBJ1-2, with 9 nucleotides matching TRBD1. The CDR3 spans 17 residues. Trimming at V came to 5 bases and at J to 0 bases, leaving 10 bases not matched to a gene. From germline, CDR1 is MNHNY and CDR2 SVGAGI (reference sequence). CDR3: CASSPWGQGRANYGYTF. The CDR3 coding sequence is TGTGCCAGCAGTCCATGGGGACAGGGCAGGGCTAACTATGGCTACACCTTC.

This chain links TRBV5-5 with TRBJ1-1; TRBD1 aligns across 9 bases. CDR3 length equals 15 residues. Germline V gene lookup returns CDR1 SGHKS and CDR2 YYEKEE (reference sequence). Unmatched junction bases numbered 0, after V lost 0 bases and J lost 0 bases. The DNA of the CDR3 is TGTGCCAGCAGCTTGGGGACAGGGGTGAACACTGAAGCTTTCTTT. This translates into CASSLGTGVNTEAFF. Variable domain in full (rest from reference TRBV5-5 and TRBJ1-1): DAGVTQSPTHLIKTRGQQVTLRCSPISGHKSVSWYQQVLGQGPQFIFQYYEKEERGRGNFPDRFSARQFPNYSSELNVNALLLGDSALYLCASSLGTGVNTEAFFGQGTRLTVV.

Here the CDR3 DNA reads TGTGCCAGCAGGCGGGGGGTGCAAGAGACCCAGTACTTC. The encoded protein is CASRRGVQETQYF. The gene calls are TRBV6-5 and TRBJ2-5, with 8 nucleotides matching TRBD2. The germline gives CDR1 MNHEY, CDR2 SVGAGI. The junction had 2 bases not matched to a gene; V was cut back by 6 bases and J by 2 bases. The CDR3 is made up of 13 amino acids.

The genes are TRBV25-1 and TRBJ1-3; D unresolved. Between the trimmed V and J ends, which lost 0 bases and 8 bases, there was a span of 14 bases. The CDR3 runs to 15 residues. Germline CDR1 MGHDK, CDR2 SYGVNS. The CDR3: CASSEYTKARHTIYF. CDR3 in DNA: TGTGCCAGCAGTGAATATACCAAGGCTAGGCACACCATATATTTT.